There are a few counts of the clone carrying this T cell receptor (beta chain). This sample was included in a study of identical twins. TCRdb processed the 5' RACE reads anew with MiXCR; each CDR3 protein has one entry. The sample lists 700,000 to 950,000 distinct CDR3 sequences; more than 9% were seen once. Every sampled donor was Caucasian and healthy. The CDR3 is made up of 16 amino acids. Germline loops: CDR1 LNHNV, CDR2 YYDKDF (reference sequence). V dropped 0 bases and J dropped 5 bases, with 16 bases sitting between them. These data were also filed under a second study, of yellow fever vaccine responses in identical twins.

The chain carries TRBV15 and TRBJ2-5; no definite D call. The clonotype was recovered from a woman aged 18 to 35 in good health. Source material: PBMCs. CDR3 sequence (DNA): TGTGCCACCAGCAGAGATTTGGGGTGGCCCTGGGAGACCCAGTACTTC. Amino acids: CATSRDLGWPWETQYF.